The 26 T cell receptor beta chains reported below all come from one sample, sequenced in a study of blood T cell repertoires in COVID-19. TCRdb keeps only in-frame clones here, not all; method: immunoSEQ multiplex PCR. Here the sample spans 90,000 to 120,000 clones, more than 80% being singletons. The sequenced sample consisted of peripheral blood. The receptors here all came from a man aged 35 to 55 with active or convalescent COVID-19.

This clone appeared once. This rearrangement joins TRBV19 to TRBJ2-2; TRBD2 is a possible D gene (5 bases). The CDR3 is 15 residues long. Trimming left V 8 bases short and J 0 bases short, with 13 bases between. Germline CDR1 reads LNHDA; CDR2 reads SQIVND (reference sequence). Here the CDR3 reads CASAKAVANTGELFF. CDR3 DNA sequence: TGTGCCAGTGCCAAAGCGGTAGCGAACACCGGGGAGCTGTTTTTT.

In DNA form, the CDR3 reads TGTGCCAGCAGGCAAAGACTAGCGGGAGCATACGAGCAGTACTTC. This translates into CASRQRLAGAYEQYF. The chain carries TRBV7-2 and TRBJ2-7; 12 nucleotides agree with TRBD2. From germline, CDR1 is SGHTA and CDR2 FQGNSA. The CDR3 consists of 15 residues. The V segment lost 6 bases and the J segment 4 bases; nucleotides outside the gene matches: 7.

CDR3 coding DNA: TGTGCCAGCAGCCCCACCTGGACAAGTGGCTACACCTTC. This gives the protein CASSPTWTSGYTF. This chain uses TRBV7-2 with TRBJ1-2; D possibly corresponds to TRBD1 (5 bases). V was pared by 5 bases and J by 7 bases, with 14 bases between. Germline V gives CDR1 SGHTA, CDR2 FQGNSA. The CDR3 spans 13 residues.

The genes are TRBV7-9 and TRBJ2-5, with a weak D call TRBD1 (5 bases). V lost 5 bases to trimming and J lost 2 bases, with 12 bases between them. From germline, CDR1 is SEHNR and CDR2 FQNEAQ (reference sequence). CDR3 length: 14 amino acids. CDR3 sequence reads: CASSLSQVQETQYF. As DNA, the CDR3 is TGTGCCAGCAGCCTATCACAGGTACAAGAGACCCAGTACTTC.

This chain joins TRBV28 and TRBJ2-2; 7 bases are a match to TRBD1. The CDR3 is 17 amino acids. CDR1 is MDHEN, CDR2 SYDVKM, per germline. After removal of 3 bases from V and 5 bases from J, the junction contained 12 bases not matched to a gene. The CDR3 DNA is TGTGCCAGCAGTTTTACCCCGGACAGGTTTTATACCGGGGAGCTGTTTTTT. Translating gives CASSFTPDRFYTGELFF.

The chain uses TRBV7-2 and TRBJ1-5; D unresolved. The length of the CDR3 is 13 residues. Germline CDR1 reads SGHTA; CDR2 reads FQGNSA. The V end lost 5 bases, the J end lost 4 bases, and 9 bases lay between the germline ends. Written as DNA, the CDR3 is TGTGCCAGCAGCATTGGCGGGAATCAGCCCCAGCATTTT. Translating it yields CASSIGGNQPQHF.

The chain employs TRBV24-1 and TRBJ2-2; D possibly corresponds to TRBD2 (5 bases). The CDR3 runs 13 residues. CDR1 is KGHDR, CDR2 SFDVKD, per germline. V was trimmed by 7 bases and J by 4 bases, leaving 9 bases between them. CDR3 DNA sequence: TGTGCCACCAGGGAGGACGGCACCGGGGAGCTGTTTTTT. This codes for CATREDGTGELFF.

The chain links TRBV9 to TRBJ1-5, with a tentative D call TRBD1 (5 bases). V was trimmed by 0 bases and J by 0 bases, leaving 10 bases between them. The CDR3 runs 16 residues. CDR1 and CDR2 from the germline V gene are SGDLS and YYNGEE. Here the CDR3 reads CASSVAGGGSNQPQHF. Written as DNA, the CDR3 is TGTGCCAGCAGCGTAGCGGGGGGGGGTAGCAATCAGCCCCAGCATTTT.

The V and J genes are TRBV5-4 and TRBJ2-6; 7 nucleotides agree with TRBD1. The CDR3 totals 15 residues. From germline, CDR1 is SGHNT and CDR2 YYREEE (reference sequence). Trimming took 4 bases from V and 3 from J; bases not matched to a gene: 4. In nucleotides, the CDR3 is TGTGCCAGCAGCCCCTCAGGGGGTGGGGCCAACGTCCTGACTTTC. This sequence encodes CASSPSGGGANVLTF. Supplemented by reference TRBV5-4 and TRBJ2-6, the full variable domain reads ETGVTQSPTHLIKTRGQQVTLRCSSQSGHNTVSWYQQALGQGPQFIFQYYREEENGRGNFPPRFSGLQFPNYSSELNVNALELDDSALYLCASSPSGGGANVLTFGAGSRLTVL.

The chain has TRBV11-2 and TRBJ1-1; 9 bases match TRBD1. Trimming took 5 bases from V and 8 from J; bases not matched to a gene: 15. In germline, CDR1 is SGHAT, CDR2 FQNNGV. The CDR3 length is 16 residues. CDR3 sequence reads: CASSAGTGKGLVEAFF. The DNA for the CDR3 is TGTGCCAGCAGCGCGGGGACAGGGAAGGGTTTGGTAGAAGCTTTCTTT.

The V and J genes are TRBV7-9 and TRBJ1-2; D may be TRBD1 (5 bases). CDR1 is SEHNR, CDR2 FQNEAQ, per germline (reference sequence). The V and J ends lost 5 bases and 4 bases respectively, with 20 bases between them. This CDR3 has 16 residues. CDR3 sequence (DNA): TGTGCCAGCAGCCGTCAGGGCAAGGCTGGCGGCTATGGCTACACCTTC. Amino acid sequence: CASSRQGKAGGYGYTF.

The rearrangement links TRBV12-3 or TRBV12-4 to TRBJ1-2; possibly TRBD1 for D (6 bases). Trimming took off 2 bases at V and 8 bases at J, with 12 bases between the two ends. This CDR3 comprises 13 residues. The CDR3 region is CASSLRATGGYTF. CDR3 bases: TGTGCCAGCAGTTTAAGGGCCACAGGGGGCTACACCTTC.

This chain joins TRBV6-5 and TRBJ2-7, with 8 bases lining up with TRBD2. The germline gives CDR1 MNHEY, CDR2 SVGAGI. V trimming: 6 bases; J trimming: 0 bases; junction bases outside the gene matches: 4. The CDR3 extends over 14 amino acids. The CDR3 region is CASSVLAGSYEQYF. The CDR3 DNA reads as TGTGCCAGCAGCGTTCTAGCGGGCTCCTACGAGCAGTACTTC.

This chain links TRBV30 with TRBJ2-7; 10 nucleotides align to TRBD1. CDR3 size: 13 residues. The J segment lost 4 bases and the V segment lost 5 bases, leaving 5 bases of the junction unmatched. Looked up from germline, CDR1 is GTSNPN and CDR2 is SVGIG (reference sequence). The CDR3: CAWGAGQGYEQYF. DNA for the CDR3: TGTGCCTGGGGCGCGGGACAGGGGTACGAGCAGTACTTC.

Worth noting for this clone: Other DNA sequences in this specimen translate into the identical CDR3. The chain couples TRBV6-4 to TRBJ2-3; a possible D gene is TRBD1 (6 bases). The V gene lost 5 bases and the J gene lost 1 base, with 13 bases spanning the gap. Germline-derived CDR1 and CDR2 are MRHNA and SNTAGT. The CDR3 covers 15 residues. The CDR3 sequence is CASSRQALGTDTQYF. The DNA for the CDR3 is TGTGCCAGCAGTCGACAGGCATTGGGCACAGATACGCAGTATTTT.

For the CDR3, the DNA is TGTGCCACCAGCAGCTCGGGTTTCAACAATCAGCCCCAGCATTTT. This sequence encodes CATSSSGFNNQPQHF. The chain is built from TRBV15 and TRBJ1-5; D remains unclear. Germline values: CDR1 LNHNV, CDR2 YYDKDF (reference sequence). V lost 3 bases, J lost 3 bases, and 12 bases lay in between. This CDR3 is 15 amino acids long.

The chain joins TRBV2 to TRBJ1-5; D is undetermined. Germline V gene data show CDR1 as SNHLY and CDR2 as FYNNEI. This CDR3 is 11 amino acids long. Trimming took off 3 bases at V and 6 bases at J, with 3 bases between the two ends. The chain's CDR3 is CASSDGQPQHF. The CDR3 DNA follows: TGTGCCAGCAGTGACGGTCAGCCCCAGCATTTT.

V gene TRBV5-4 combines with J gene TRBJ1-1; TRBD1 is a possible D gene (6 bases). CDR1 and CDR2 from the germline V gene are SGHNT and YYREEE (reference sequence). The germline V and J ends were trimmed by 1 base and 2 bases, with 9 bases remaining between them. The CDR3 has 14 amino acids. The CDR3 here is CASSLSGGNTEAFF. CDR3 DNA: TGTGCCAGCAGCTTGAGCGGGGGCAACACTGAAGCTTTCTTT.

The chain couples TRBV6-5 to TRBJ2-5; 10 bases fit TRBD2. The V and J ends lost 7 bases and 5 bases, in that order; junction bases with no gene match: 7. Germline V gives CDR1 MNHEY, CDR2 SVGAGI. CDR3 length: 14 residues. The CDR3 sequence is CASKSGRAFETQYF. CDR3 bases: TGTGCCAGCAAGAGCGGGAGGGCCTTTGAGACCCAGTACTTC.

The genes are TRBV27 and TRBJ2-7; 9 bases map to TRBD1. This CDR3 comprises 15 residues. V was pared by 2 bases and J by 3 bases, with 5 bases of the junction left unmatched. Looked up from germline, CDR1 is MNHEY and CDR2 is SMNVEV (reference sequence). Here the CDR3 DNA reads TGTGCCAGCAGTTTAACGGGGACAGGGCACTACGAGCAGTACTTC. It codes for CASSLTGTGHYEQYF.

The rearrangement uses TRBV5-1 and TRBJ1-2, with D unclear. V shed 4 bases and J shed 0 bases, with 10 bases lying between them. Germline V gene sequence: CDR1 SGHRS, CDR2 YFSETQ. This CDR3 has 14 amino acids. The CDR3 DNA is TGCGCCAGCAGCCCCACGGGAGCTAACTATGGCTACACCTTC. It codes for CASSPTGANYGYTF.

This chain connects TRBV10-3 to TRBJ1-2, with 7 bases aligning to TRBD1. J gave up 4 bases and V 10 bases, and 9 bases lay outside the gene matches. Germline V CDR1 and CDR2: ENHRY, SYGVKD. The CDR3 has 13 residues. The CDR3 DNA reads TGTGCCACCAAGGCCCGGGACAGCTATGGCTACACCTTC. Translating it yields CATKARDSYGYTF.

J is TRBJ1-1 and V is TRBV5-1; D unclear. Germline values: CDR1 SGHRS, CDR2 YFSETQ. This CDR3 is built from 14 residues. V was trimmed by 1 base and J by 1 base, leaving 8 bases between them. CDR3 in DNA: TGCGCCAGCAGCTTGAGTCTCGGGAACACTGAAGCTTTCTTT. It encodes CASSLSLGNTEAFF. The variable domain in full, with the rest retrieved from reference TRBV5-1 and TRBJ1-1, is KAGVTQTPRYLIKTRGQQVTLSCSPISGHRSVSWYQQTPGQGLQFLFEYFSETQRNKGNFPGRFSGRQFSNSRSEMNVSTLELGDSALYLCASSLSLGNTEAFFGQGTRLTVV.

This clone has a handful of counts. V gene TRBV5-4 combines with J gene TRBJ2-1, with 10 bases fitting TRBD2. The J segment lost 9 bases and the V segment lost 0 bases, leaving 12 bases of the junction unmatched. Germline CDR1 and CDR2: SGHNT and YYREEE (reference sequence). The CDR3 runs to 17 residues. The CDR3 nucleotides are TGTGCCAGCAGCTTGGAGGCTAGCGGGAGCCGATCCGGTGAGCAGTTCTTC. This sequence encodes CASSLEASGSRSGEQFF.

The genes are TRBV6-2 or TRBV6-3 and TRBJ2-5; the D is unclear. CDR1 is MNHEY, CDR2 SVGEGT, per germline. Between the trimmed V and J ends, which lost 4 bases and 2 bases, there was a span of 17 bases. This CDR3 has 16 residues. The CDR3 DNA reads as TGTGCCAGCAGTTCCCCGATCCTACAGAGACAAGAGACCCAGTACTTC. The encoded protein is CASSSPILQRQETQYF.

The sample holds a few counts of this clone. The V call is TRBV9, the J call TRBJ2-2, with D uncertain. V was cut by 5 bases and J by 1 base, with 6 bases left in between. This CDR3 spans 13 amino acids. The germline V gene encodes CDR1 SGDLS and CDR2 YYNGEE. CDR3: CASRELNTGELFF. For the CDR3, the DNA is TGTGCCAGCAGGGAGTTGAACACCGGGGAGCTGTTTTTT.